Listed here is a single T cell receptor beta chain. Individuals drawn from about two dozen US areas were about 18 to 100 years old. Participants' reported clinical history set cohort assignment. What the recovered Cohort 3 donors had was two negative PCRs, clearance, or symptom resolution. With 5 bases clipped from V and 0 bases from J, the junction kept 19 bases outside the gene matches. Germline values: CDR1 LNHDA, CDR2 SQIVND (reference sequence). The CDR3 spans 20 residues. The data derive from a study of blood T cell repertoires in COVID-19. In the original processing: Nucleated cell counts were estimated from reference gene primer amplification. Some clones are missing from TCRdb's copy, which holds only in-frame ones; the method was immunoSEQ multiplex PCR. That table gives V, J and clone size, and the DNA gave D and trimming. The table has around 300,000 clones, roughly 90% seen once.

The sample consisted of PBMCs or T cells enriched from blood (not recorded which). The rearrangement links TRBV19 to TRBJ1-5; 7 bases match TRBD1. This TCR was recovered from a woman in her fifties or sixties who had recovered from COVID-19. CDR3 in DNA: TGTGCCAGTAGTCCTCGAGGGGGGACAGTCAATCGATTTAGCAATCAGCCCCAGCATTTT. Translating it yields CASSPRGGTVNRFSNQPQHF. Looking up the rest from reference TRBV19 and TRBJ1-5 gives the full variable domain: DGGITQSPKYLFRKEGQNVTLSCEQNLNHDAMYWYRQDPGQGLRLIYYSQIVNDFQKGDIAEGYSVSREKKESFPLTVTSAQKNPTAFYLCASSPRGGTVNRFSNQPQHFGDGTRLSIL.